Following are 15 T cell receptor beta chains from one sample sequenced in a study of blood T cells in healthy people across ages. Next came a second PCR, run for about 7 to 12 cycles, which used a sample-barcoded 5' primer along with a J-beta primer mix. TCRdb re-derived calls from the 5' RACE reads in MiXCR, one entry per CDR3 protein. The sample shows about 1.4 million distinct CDR3 sequences, almost 60% of them seen only once. Sequencing used blood. All receptors derive from a man between 18 and 29 years old in good health.

This clonotype appeared a few times. V gene TRBV6-5 combines with J gene TRBJ1-2; no clear D gene. V was trimmed by 4 bases and J by 10 bases, leaving 13 bases between them. Germline V gene lookup returns CDR1 MNHEY and CDR2 SVGAGI. The CDR3 spans 12 residues. CDR3 loop: CASSSIGRAYTF. The CDR3 DNA is TGTGCCAGCAGTTCCATCGGGCGCGCCTACACCTTC.

The rearrangement uses TRBV21-1 and TRBJ2-5; TRBD1 is the table's D call and was not checked against the DNA. TRBV21-1 is an annotated pseudogene. The CDR3 runs 14 residues. The CDR3: CASRTGTAQETQYF. For the CDR3, the DNA is TGTGCCAGCAGGACCGGGACAGCACAAGAGACCCAGTACTTC.

The chain couples TRBV6-1 to TRBJ2-3; TRBD2 agrees at 8 bases. Germline trimming cut 2 bases from V and 4 bases from J; bases unmatched to any gene: 5. Germline loops: CDR1 MNHNS, CDR2 SASEGT. The CDR3 runs to 15 residues. CDR3 region: CASSEISGSPDTQYF. In nucleotides, the CDR3 is TGTGCCAGCAGTGAAATCAGCGGGAGCCCAGATACGCAGTATTTT.

In this sample, this clonotype turned up a few times. This rearrangement joins TRBV7-8 to TRBJ2-3; no clear D gene. The CDR3 consists of 17 residues. Trimming shortened V by 0 bases and J by 2 bases, and 15 bases separated the two germline ends. The germline CDR1 and CDR2 sequences are SGHVS and FQNEAQ. CDR3 residues: CASSLARVAKPTDTQYF. The CDR3 bases are TGTGCCAGCAGCTTAGCGCGAGTAGCAAAGCCCACAGATACGCAGTATTTT. The full variable domain, completed using reference TRBV7-8 and TRBJ2-3, is GAGVSQSPRYKVAKRGQDVALRCDPISGHVSLFWYQQALGQGPEFLTYFQNEAQLDKSGLPSDRFFAERPEGSVSTLKIQRTQQEDSAVYLCASSLARVAKPTDTQYFGPGTRLTVL.

Note on this clonotype: Compared with germline, one end of the junction differs, possibly owing to a read error. V gene TRBV12-3 or TRBV12-4 combines with J gene TRBJ1-6; no firm D call. This CDR3 spans 15 amino acids. Written as DNA, the CDR3 is TGCGCCAGCAGTATAAGGGCTCCCACAATATCACCCCTCCACTTT. Amino acid sequence: CASSIRAPTISPLHF.

This clonotype was seen only once. V is TRBV12-3 or TRBV12-4 and J is TRBJ2-7, with D perhaps being TRBD1 or TRBD2 (5 bases each). The DNA end favors TRBJ2-4, so the J call may be wrong. The CDR3 spans 15 residues. CDR3 sequence (DNA): TGTGCCAGCACCCTGTTCATGGGGGATTGGAACATTCAGTACTTC. Translating gives CASTLFMGDWNIQYF.

The chain recombines TRBV11-1 with TRBJ1-6, with D hard to call. Trimming pared 7 bases from V and 5 bases from J, leaving 15 bases between. Germline CDR1 reads SGHAT; CDR2 reads FQDESV (reference sequence). This CDR3 has 15 amino acids. DNA for the CDR3: TGTGCCAGCAACCACCAGAAGACTGATAATTCACCCCTCCACTTT. The encoded protein is CASNHQKTDNSPLHF.

This clonotype has just a few counts. The chain uses TRBV6-6 and TRBJ2-5, with TRBD1 matching 8 bases. CDR1 is MNHNY and CDR2 is SVGAGI in the germline V gene (reference sequence). The CDR3 is 15 amino acids. The ends lost 5 bases at V and 5 bases at J; junction bases unmatched: 10. Here the CDR3 reads CASSPYGQGGETQYF. The CDR3 coding sequence is TGTGCCAGCAGTCCCTATGGACAGGGTGGCGAGACCCAGTACTTC.

V and J are TRBV12-3 or TRBV12-4 and TRBJ2-1, with a tentative D call TRBD1 (5 bases). The CDR3 length is 11 residues. The V and J ends lost 2 bases and 14 bases respectively, with 10 bases between them. CDR3 DNA: TGTGCCAGCAGTTTACCGACAGCTAAGTTCTTC. The encoded protein is CASSLPTAKFF.

CDR3: CASSSPRPSTDTQYF. CDR3 nucleotide sequence: TGTGCCAGCAGCTCGCCTCGGCCTAGCACAGATACGCAGTATTTT. The gene calls are TRBV7-2 and TRBJ2-3; the D is unclear. Germline V gene sequence: CDR1 SGHTA, CDR2 FQGNSA. V lost 4 bases and J lost 0, with 11 bases in between. The CDR3 spans 15 residues.

The V and J genes are TRBV7-9 and TRBJ1-1; TRBD1 might be the D (6 bases). V was pared by 4 bases and J by 10 bases, with 22 bases between. Germline V gene data show CDR1 as SEHNR and CDR2 as FQNEAQ (reference sequence). This CDR3 has 15 residues. The CDR3 protein is CASSWDTLSNNGAFF. CDR3 DNA sequence: TGTGCCAGCAGCTGGGACACTCTTTCCAACAATGGAGCTTTCTTT.

V is TRBV27 and J is TRBJ2-7; D not certain. This CDR3 contains 14 residues. The germline CDR1 and CDR2 sequences are MNHEY and SMNVEV (reference sequence). Trimming shortened V by 6 bases and J by 0 bases, and 12 bases separated the two germline ends. The CDR3 sequence is CASSQPQFSYEQYF. The CDR3 nucleotides read TGTGCCAGCAGCCAACCGCAGTTCTCCTACGAGCAGTACTTC.

This chain uses TRBV2 with TRBJ2-5; D not certain. The ends were cut back, 9 bases at V and 3 bases at J, with 17 bases in the middle. CDR3 length: 14 amino acids. The V gene's germline CDR1 is SNHLY and CDR2 FYNNEI. The CDR3 spells CARQTSSSKETQYF. CDR3 bases: TGTGCCAGACAAACCTCGAGCTCAAAAGAGACCCAGTACTTC.

The chain is built from TRBV6-1 and TRBJ2-3; 7 bases align to TRBD2. V was clipped by 4 bases and J by 0 bases; unmatched bases: 4. The germline CDR1 and CDR2 sequences are MNHNS and SASEGT. The CDR3 covers 15 residues. The CDR3: CASSATSASTDTQYF. As DNA, the CDR3 is TGTGCCAGCAGTGCCACTAGCGCCAGCACAGATACGCAGTATTTT.

The chain employs TRBV25-1 and TRBJ1-1, with D tentatively TRBD1 (5 bases). Germline assignment: CDR1 MGHDK and CDR2 SYGVNS. This CDR3 spans 13 amino acids. V was clipped by 8 bases and J by 0 bases, with 10 bases between them. CDR3 DNA: TGTGCCAGCGAGGAGGGGATGAACACTGAAGCTTTCTTT. This gives the protein CASEEGMNTEAFF.